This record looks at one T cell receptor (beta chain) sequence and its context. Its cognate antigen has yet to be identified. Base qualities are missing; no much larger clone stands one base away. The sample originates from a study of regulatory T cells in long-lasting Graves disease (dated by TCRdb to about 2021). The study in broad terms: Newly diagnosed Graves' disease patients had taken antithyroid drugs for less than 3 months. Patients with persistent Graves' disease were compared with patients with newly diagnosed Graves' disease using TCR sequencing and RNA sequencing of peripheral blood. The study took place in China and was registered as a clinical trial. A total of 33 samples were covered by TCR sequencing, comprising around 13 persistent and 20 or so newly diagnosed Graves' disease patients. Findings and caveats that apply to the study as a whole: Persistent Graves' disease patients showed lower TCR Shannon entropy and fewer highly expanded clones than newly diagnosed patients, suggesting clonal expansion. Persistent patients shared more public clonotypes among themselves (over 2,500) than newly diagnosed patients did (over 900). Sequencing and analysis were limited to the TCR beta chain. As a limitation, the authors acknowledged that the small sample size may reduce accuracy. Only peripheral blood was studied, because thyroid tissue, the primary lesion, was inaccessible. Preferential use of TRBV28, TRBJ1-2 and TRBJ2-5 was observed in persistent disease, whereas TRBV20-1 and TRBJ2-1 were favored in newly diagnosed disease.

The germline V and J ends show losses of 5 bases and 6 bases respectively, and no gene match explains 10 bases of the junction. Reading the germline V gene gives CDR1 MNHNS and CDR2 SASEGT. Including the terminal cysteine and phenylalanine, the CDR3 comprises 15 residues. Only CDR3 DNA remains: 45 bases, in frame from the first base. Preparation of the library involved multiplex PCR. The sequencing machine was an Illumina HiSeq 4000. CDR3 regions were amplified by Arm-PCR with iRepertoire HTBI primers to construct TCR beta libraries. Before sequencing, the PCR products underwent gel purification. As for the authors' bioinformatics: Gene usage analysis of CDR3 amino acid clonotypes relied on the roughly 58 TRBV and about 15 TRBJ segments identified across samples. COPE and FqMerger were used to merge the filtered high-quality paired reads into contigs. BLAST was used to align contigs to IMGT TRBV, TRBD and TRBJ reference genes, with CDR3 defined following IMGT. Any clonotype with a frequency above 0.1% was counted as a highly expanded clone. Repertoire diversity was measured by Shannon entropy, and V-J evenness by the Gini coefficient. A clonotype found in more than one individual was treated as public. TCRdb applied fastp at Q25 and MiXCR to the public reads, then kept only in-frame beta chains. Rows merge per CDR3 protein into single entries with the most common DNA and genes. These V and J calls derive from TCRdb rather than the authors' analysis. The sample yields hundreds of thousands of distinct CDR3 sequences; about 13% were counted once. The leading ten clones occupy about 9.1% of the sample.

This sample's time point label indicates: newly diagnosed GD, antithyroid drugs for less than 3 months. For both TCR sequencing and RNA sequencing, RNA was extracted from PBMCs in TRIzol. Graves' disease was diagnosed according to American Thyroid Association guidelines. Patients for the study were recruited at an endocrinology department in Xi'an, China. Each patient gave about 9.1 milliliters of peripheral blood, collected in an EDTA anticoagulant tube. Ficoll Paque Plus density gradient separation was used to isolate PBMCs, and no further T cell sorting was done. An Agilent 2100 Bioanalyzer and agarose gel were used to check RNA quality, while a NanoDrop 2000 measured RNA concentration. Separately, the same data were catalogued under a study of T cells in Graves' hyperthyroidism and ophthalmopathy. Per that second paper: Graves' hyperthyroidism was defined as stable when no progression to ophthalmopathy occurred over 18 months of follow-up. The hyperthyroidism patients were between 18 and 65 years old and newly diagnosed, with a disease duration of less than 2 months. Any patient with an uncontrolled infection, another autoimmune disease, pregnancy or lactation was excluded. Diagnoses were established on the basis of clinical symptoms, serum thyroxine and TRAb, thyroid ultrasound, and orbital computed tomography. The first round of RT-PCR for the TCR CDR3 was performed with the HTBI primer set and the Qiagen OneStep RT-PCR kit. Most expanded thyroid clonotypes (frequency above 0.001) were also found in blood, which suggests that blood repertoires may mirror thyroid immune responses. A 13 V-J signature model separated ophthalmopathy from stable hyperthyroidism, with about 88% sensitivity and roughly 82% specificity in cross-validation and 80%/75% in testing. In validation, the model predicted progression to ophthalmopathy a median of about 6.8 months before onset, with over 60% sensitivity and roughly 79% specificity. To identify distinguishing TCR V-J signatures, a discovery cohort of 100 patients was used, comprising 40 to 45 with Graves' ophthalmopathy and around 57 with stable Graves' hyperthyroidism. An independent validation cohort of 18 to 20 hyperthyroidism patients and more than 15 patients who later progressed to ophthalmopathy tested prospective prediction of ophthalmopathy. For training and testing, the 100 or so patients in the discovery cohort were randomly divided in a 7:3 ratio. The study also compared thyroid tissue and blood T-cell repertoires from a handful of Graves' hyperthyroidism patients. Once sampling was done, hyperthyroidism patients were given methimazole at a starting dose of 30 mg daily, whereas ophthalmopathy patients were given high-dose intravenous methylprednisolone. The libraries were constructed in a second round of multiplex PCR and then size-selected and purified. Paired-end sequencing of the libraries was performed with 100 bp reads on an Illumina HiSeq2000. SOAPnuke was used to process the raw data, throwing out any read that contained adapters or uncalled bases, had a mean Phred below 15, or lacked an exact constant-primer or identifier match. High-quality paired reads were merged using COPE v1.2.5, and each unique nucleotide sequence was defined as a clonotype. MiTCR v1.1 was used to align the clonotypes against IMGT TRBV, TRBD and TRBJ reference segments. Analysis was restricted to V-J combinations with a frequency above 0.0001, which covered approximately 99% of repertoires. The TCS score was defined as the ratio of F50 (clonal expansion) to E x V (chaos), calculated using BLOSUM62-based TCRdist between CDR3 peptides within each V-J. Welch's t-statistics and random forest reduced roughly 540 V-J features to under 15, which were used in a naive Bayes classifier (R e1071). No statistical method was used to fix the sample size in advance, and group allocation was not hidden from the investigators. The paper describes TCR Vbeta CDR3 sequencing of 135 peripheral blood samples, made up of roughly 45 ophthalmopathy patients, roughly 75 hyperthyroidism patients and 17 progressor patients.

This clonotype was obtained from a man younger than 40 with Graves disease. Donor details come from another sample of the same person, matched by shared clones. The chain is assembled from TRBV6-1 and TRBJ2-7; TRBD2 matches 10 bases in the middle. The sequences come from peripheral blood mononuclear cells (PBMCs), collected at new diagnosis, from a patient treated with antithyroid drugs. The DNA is TGTGCCAGCAGTCAAGAGGCTAGCGGGAGCTTCGAGCAGTACTTC. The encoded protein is CASSQEASGSFEQYF.